The 31 T cell receptor beta chains presented below share a single source sample, sequenced in a study of blood T cell repertoires in COVID-19. Libraries were prepared by immunoSEQ multiplex PCR; TCRdb keeps only in-frame clonotypes and omits some of them. The sample contains about 170,000 clones, almost 85% of which appear only once. Specimen: peripheral blood. These receptors all come from a man aged 18 to 30 with active or convalescent COVID-19.

The J gene is TRBJ1-1, the V gene TRBV18; D is ambiguous. The V and J ends lost 3 bases and 1 base respectively, with 18 bases between them. CDR3 size: 17 residues. Germline assignment: CDR1 KGHSH and CDR2 LQKENI. In DNA form, the CDR3 reads TGTGCCAGCTCACCGGTAGGACCCCAACGGGAGAACACTGAAGCTTTCTTT. This codes for CASSPVGPQRENTEAFF. The whole variable domain, filled in from reference TRBV18 and TRBJ1-1, reads NAGVMQNPRHLVRRRGQEARLRCSPMKGHSHVYWYRQLPEEGLKFMVYLQKENIIDESGMPKERFSAEFPKEGPSILRIQQVVRGDSAAYFCASSPVGPQRENTEAFFGQGTRLTVV.

This clone occurred a few times. J is TRBJ2-3 and V is TRBV11-2; D remains unclear. Germline V gene lookup returns CDR1 SGHAT and CDR2 FQNNGV. Trimming took 3 bases from V and 2 from J, leaving 9 bases between them. The CDR3 extends over 14 amino acids. In DNA form, the CDR3 reads TGTGCCAGCAGCTTCACGGCGGACACAGATACGCAGTATTTT. It yields the protein CASSFTADTDTQYF. The variable domain in full, with the rest retrieved from reference TRBV11-2 and TRBJ2-3, is EAGVAQSPRYKIIEKRQSVAFWCNPISGHATLYWYQQILGQGPKLLIQFQNNGVVDDSQLPKDRFSAERLKGVDSTLKIQPAKLEDSAVYLCASSFTADTDTQYFGPGTRLTVL.

The gene calls are TRBV6-5 and TRBJ2-3; 10 nucleotides match TRBD1. The CDR3 covers 14 residues. The germline gives CDR1 MNHEY, CDR2 SVGAGI. Trimming took 6 bases from V and 7 from J; bases not matched to a gene: 7. DNA for the CDR3: TGTGCCAGCAGGCCGGGGGACAGGGGACATACGCAGTATTTT. As protein: CASRPGDRGHTQYF.

The chain couples TRBV18 to TRBJ1-4; D gene unclear. The CDR3 loop spans 13 amino acids. V gave up 1 base and J gave up 4 bases, with 4 bases separating them. CDR1 is KGHSH and CDR2 is LQKENI in the germline V gene. The CDR3 here is CASSPLSNEKLFF. The CDR3 nucleotides are TGTGCCAGCTCACCACTGAGTAATGAAAAACTGTTTTTT.

This clone has just one count. J is TRBJ2-5 and V is TRBV11-3, with D possibly being TRBD2 (5 bases). The length of the CDR3 is 14 residues. The V end was cut by 3 bases, the J end by 5 bases, with 13 bases between. The V gene's germline CDR1 is SGHNT and CDR2 YENEEA. Here the CDR3 reads CASSLNSGGETQYF. For the CDR3, the DNA is TGTGCCAGCAGCTTGAACAGCGGTGGGGAGACCCAGTACTTC.

This clone was observed a few times. The CDR3 coding sequence is TGTGCCAGCAGCCTCGGACAGGGCCAAGCATCTGGGTTCTTC. Translating gives CASSLGQGQASGFF. The chain couples TRBV7-9 to TRBJ2-1, with 8 bases fitting TRBD1. J gave up 15 bases and V 5 bases, and 15 bases lay outside the gene matches. The CDR3 spans 14 residues. The germline CDR1 and CDR2 sequences are SEHNR and FQNEAQ (reference sequence).

The rearrangement uses TRBV3-1 (or the pseudogene TRBV3-2) and TRBJ1-2; D is perhaps TRBD1 (5 bases). Trimming removed 4 bases at V and 3 bases at J, with 12 bases between. The CDR3 is 14 amino acids. Germline-derived CDR1 and CDR2 are LGHDT and YNNKEL (reference sequence). The CDR3: CASSPGGRDYGYTF. CDR3 coding DNA: TGTGCCAGCAGCCCGGGGGGAAGAGACTATGGCTACACCTTC.

The chain employs TRBV6-6 and TRBJ2-6, with 14 nucleotides matching TRBD2. There are 20 residues in the CDR3. Germline trimming cut 5 bases from V and 0 bases from J; bases unmatched to any gene: 9. Per germline, CDR1 MNHNY and CDR2 SVGAGI (reference sequence). As DNA, the CDR3 is TGTGCCAGCAGTCGACTAGCGGGGGGGTCCGGAAGCTCTGGGGCCAACGTCCTGACTTTC. This sequence encodes CASSRLAGGSGSSGANVLTF.

DNA for the CDR3: TGTGCCAGCAGCAACAGGGCACTTTATGGCTACACCTTC. This encodes CASSNRALYGYTF. The chain combines TRBV7-2 with TRBJ1-2; maybe TRBD1 (6 bases). In germline, CDR1 is SGHTA, CDR2 FQGNSA. The V and J ends lost 5 bases and 5 bases respectively, with 12 bases between them. There are 13 residues in the CDR3.

The chain recombines TRBV6-6 with TRBJ1-5; 8 bases align to TRBD1. V shed 8 bases and J 6 bases; nucleotides not matched to a gene: 12. This CDR3 contains 15 residues. Germline CDR1 and CDR2: MNHNY and SVGAGI (reference sequence). The DNA for the CDR3 is TGTGCCAGCGGCCTGACAGGGGTAGGAAGTCAGCCCCAGCATTTT. It encodes CASGLTGVGSQPQHF.

V and J are TRBV4-3 and TRBJ2-7, with a weak D call TRBD2 (6 bases). CDR1 is LGHNA, CDR2 YSLEER, per germline. The CDR3 runs to 14 residues. Trimming left V 2 bases short and J 0 bases short, with 8 bases between. CDR3 nucleotides: TGCGCCAGCAGCCAACTAGCGAACTCCTACGAGCAGTACTTC. It encodes CASSQLANSYEQYF.

The rearrangement uses TRBV6-5 and TRBJ2-2; perhaps TRBD2 as D (5 bases). CDR3 length: 15 amino acids. Germline V gene sequence: CDR1 MNHEY, CDR2 SVGAGI. V was cut by 7 bases and J by 6 bases, with 18 bases left in between. The DNA for the CDR3 is TGTGCCAGCAAGAGGGCTAATATGCAGTCCGGGGAGCTGTTTTTT. Translating it yields CASKRANMQSGELFF.

V and J are TRBV19 and TRBJ1-4, with 7 bases lining up with TRBD1. The CDR3 runs to 17 residues. CDR1 and CDR2 (germline): LNHDA, SQIVND (reference sequence). V shed 5 bases, J shed 1 base, and the junction held 10 bases outside the gene matches. The CDR3 here is CASSLPRDSRTNEKLFF. CDR3 nucleotides: TGTGCCAGTAGTTTACCTCGGGACAGCAGAACTAATGAAAAACTGTTTTTT.

The chain employs TRBV2 and TRBJ1-3; 8 bases line up with TRBD1. V lost 7 bases to trimming and J lost 4 bases; unmatched junction nucleotides: 9. The CDR3 extends over 15 amino acids. Germline lookup yields CDR1 SNHLY and CDR2 FYNNEI. The CDR3 DNA reads as TGTGCCAGCAAGTACGCAGGGGGCTTCGGAAACACCATATATTTT. Encoded protein: CASKYAGGFGNTIYF.

A single count supports this clone. This rearrangement joins TRBV28 to TRBJ2-7, with TRBD2 identical over 9 bases. V shed 1 base and J 4 bases; nucleotides not matched to a gene: 8. This CDR3 comprises 16 residues. Germline lookup yields CDR1 MDHEN and CDR2 SYDVKM. The CDR3 region is CASSLYRLAGRYEQYF. The CDR3 DNA follows: TGTGCCAGCAGTTTATACAGGCTAGCGGGACGTTACGAGCAGTACTTC.

This clone was seen only once. The rearrangement uses TRBV5-1 and TRBJ2-3, with 7 nucleotides matching TRBD2. This CDR3 region has 15 residues. Trimming removed 3 bases from V and 5 bases from J; junction bases left unmatched: 9. Germline V lookup: CDR1 SGHRS, CDR2 YFSETQ. The chain's CDR3 is CASSSGLSGGDTQYF. The CDR3 DNA reads TGCGCCAGCAGCTCCGGACTCTCGGGGGGAGATACGCAGTATTTT.

The chain has TRBV28 and TRBJ1-1; D not resolved. V lost 4 bases and J 5 bases, leaving 11 bases between the germline ends. The CDR3 has 13 residues. Germline CDR1 reads MDHEN; CDR2 reads SYDVKM. CDR3 coding DNA: TGTGCCAGCAGTTCCCCGAGGGAGACTGAAGCTTTCTTT. The encoded protein is CASSSPRETEAFF.

A single count supports this clone. The chain couples TRBV30 to TRBJ1-1; D remains unclear. Trimming pared 5 bases from V and 2 bases from J, leaving 12 bases between. CDR1 GTSNPN and CDR2 SVGIG come from the germline V gene (reference sequence). The CDR3 spans 13 residues. The DNA for the CDR3 is TGTGCCTGGGCAGAGGACTCTAACACTGAAGCTTTCTTT. Its protein product is CAWAEDSNTEAFF.

The table lists this clone with a few counts. The rearrangement uses TRBV11-2 and TRBJ2-4; D is perhaps TRBD1 (5 bases). The germline CDR1 and CDR2 sequences are SGHAT and FQNNGV. The V gene lost 0 bases and the J gene lost 10 bases, with 13 bases spanning the gap. This CDR3 region has 14 residues. The CDR3 region is CASSLEGAAPIQYF. The CDR3 DNA reads as TGTGCCAGCAGCTTAGAAGGGGCAGCCCCAATTCAGTACTTC.

The chain carries TRBV18 and TRBJ2-2; D is uncertain. Trimming cost V 2 bases and J 6 bases, with 7 bases left between them. Germline V gene sequence: CDR1 KGHSH, CDR2 LQKENI. There are 13 residues in the CDR3. The CDR3 nucleotides read TGTGCCAGCTCACCAAAGACATCCGGGGAGCTGTTTTTT. Its protein is CASSPKTSGELFF.

The chain combines TRBV6-5 with TRBJ1-2; D remains ambiguous. Per germline, CDR1 MNHEY and CDR2 SVGAGI. Trimming cost V 0 bases and J 2 bases, with 7 bases left between them. The CDR3 spans 14 residues. DNA of the CDR3: TGTGCCAGCAGTTACTCGGGCAGAAACTATGGCTACACCTTC. It codes for CASSYSGRNYGYTF.

This clone has only a few counts. The chain is built from TRBV6-5 and TRBJ1-5; D is perhaps TRBD1 (5 bases). With 4 bases removed from V and 2 bases from J, the gap between germline ends came to 9 bases. Germline CDR1 and CDR2: MNHEY and SVGAGI. This CDR3 is built from 14 residues. The CDR3 here is CASSLSRGNQPQHF. CDR3 coding DNA: TGTGCCAGCAGTTTATCCAGGGGCAATCAGCCCCAGCATTTT.

This rearrangement joins TRBV12-3 or TRBV12-4 to TRBJ2-4; D is ambiguous. This CDR3 has 11 residues. V gave up 8 bases and J gave up 7 bases, with 9 bases separating them. Here the CDR3 reads CASGQFNIQYF. In nucleotides, the CDR3 is TGTGCCAGCGGCCAGTTTAACATTCAGTACTTC.

The rearrangement links TRBV4-3 to TRBJ2-2; TRBD1 agrees at 8 bases. Per the germline V gene, CDR1 is LGHNA and CDR2 is YSLEER. The trim removed 4 bases at V and 1 base at J, leaving 5 bases unmatched. The CDR3 covers 16 residues. The CDR3 nucleotides read TGCGCCAGCAGCCTCTCGGGGACAGGGAACACCGGGGAGCTGTTTTTT. This gives the protein CASSLSGTGNTGELFF.

The chain uses TRBV19 and TRBJ2-1; 10 positions match TRBD2. Trimming at V came to 5 bases and at J to 2 bases, leaving 6 bases not matched to a gene. The CDR3 totals 16 residues. Germline V gene lookup returns CDR1 LNHDA and CDR2 SQIVND (reference sequence). The CDR3 loop reads CASSASLAGAYNEQFF. CDR3 DNA: TGTGCCAGTAGTGCCTCTCTAGCGGGGGCCTACAATGAGCAGTTCTTC. Complete variable domain (other parts from reference TRBV19 and TRBJ2-1): DGGITQSPKYLFRKEGQNVTLSCEQNLNHDAMYWYRQDPGQGLRLIYYSQIVNDFQKGDIAEGYSVSREKKESFPLTVTSAQKNPTAFYLCASSASLAGAYNEQFFGPGTRLTVL.

The V call is TRBV5-8, the J call TRBJ2-1; possible D gene TRBD2, 7 bases. The germline V and J ends were trimmed by 3 bases and 9 bases, with 13 bases remaining between them. The CDR3 length is 13 residues. Per the germline V gene, CDR1 is SGHTS and CDR2 is YDEGEE. The CDR3: CASSSEGGVEQFF. CDR3 in DNA: TGTGCCAGCAGCTCAGAGGGGGGGGTTGAGCAGTTCTTC.

CDR3 in DNA: TGTGCCAGCAGCCGACTCGAAGCCTCTGGAAACACCATATATTTT. As protein: CASSRLEASGNTIYF. The genes are TRBV7-9 and TRBJ1-3; no firm D call. Germline CDR1 SEHNR, CDR2 FQNEAQ (reference sequence). V was clipped by 5 bases and J by 0 bases, with 11 bases between them. This CDR3 is 15 amino acids long.

The chain uses TRBV6-4 and TRBJ2-1; a possible D gene is TRBD2 (6 bases). CDR1 MRHNA and CDR2 SNTAGT come from the germline V gene. Trimming pared 6 bases from V and 4 bases from J, leaving 10 bases between. This CDR3 region has 13 residues. The CDR3 coding sequence is TGTGCCAGCAGCTCGGGGGTATACAATGAGCAGTTCTTC. Its protein product is CASSSGVYNEQFF.

The chain employs TRBV30 and TRBJ2-2; 13 bases align to TRBD2. The CDR3 totals 15 residues. Per germline, CDR1 GTSNPN and CDR2 SVGIG (reference sequence). CDR3 loop: CARTSGSANTGELFF. CDR3 coding DNA: TGTGCACGGACTAGCGGGAGCGCGAACACCGGGGAGCTGTTTTTT.

The chain uses TRBV11-2 and TRBJ2-1; tentative D call: TRBD2 (6 bases). V was pared by 1 base and J by 2 bases, with 9 bases between. The CDR3 loop spans 15 amino acids. Germline V gene sequence: CDR1 SGHAT, CDR2 FQNNGV. This CDR3 is CASSLARGTYNEQFF. The CDR3 nucleotides are TGTGCCAGCAGCTTAGCGCGGGGAACCTACAATGAGCAGTTCTTC.

The rearrangement uses TRBV18 and TRBJ2-7; 7 bases are shared with TRBD2. J lost 3 bases, V lost 3 bases, and 5 bases had no gene match. The CDR3 spans 14 residues. Germline CDR1 KGHSH, CDR2 LQKENI. CDR3 loop: CASSPAGVRYEQYF. As DNA, the CDR3 is TGTGCCAGCTCACCGGCGGGAGTCCGCTACGAGCAGTACTTC.